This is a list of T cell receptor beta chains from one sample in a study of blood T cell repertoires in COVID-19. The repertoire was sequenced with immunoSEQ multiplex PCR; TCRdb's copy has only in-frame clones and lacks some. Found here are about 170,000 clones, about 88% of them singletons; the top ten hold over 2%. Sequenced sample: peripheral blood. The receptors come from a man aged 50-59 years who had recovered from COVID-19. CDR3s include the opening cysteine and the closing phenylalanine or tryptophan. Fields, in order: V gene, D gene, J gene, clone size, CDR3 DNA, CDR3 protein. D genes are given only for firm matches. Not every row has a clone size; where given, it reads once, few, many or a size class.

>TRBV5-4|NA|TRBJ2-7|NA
TGTGCCAGCAGCTTGGTCCAGGGGAGCTCCTACGAGCAGTACTTC
CASSLVQGSSYEQYF
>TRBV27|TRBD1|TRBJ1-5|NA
TGTGCCAGCAGTGTCACCCGGGCCCCCGGGACAGGTCTCAATCAGCCCCAGCATTTT
CASSVTRAPGTGLNQPQHF
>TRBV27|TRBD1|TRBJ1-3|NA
TGTGCCAGCAGTTTACCCAGACAGGGTAACCTACAAACCTCTGGAAACACCATATATTTT
CASSLPRQGNLQTSGNTIYF
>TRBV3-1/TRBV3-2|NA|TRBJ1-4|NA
TGTGCCAGCAGCCAAGAGGTAGGGGTCCAGGGGAAAAAACTGTTTTTT
CASSQEVGVQGKKLFF
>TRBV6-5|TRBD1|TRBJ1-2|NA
TGTGCCAGCAGGGGACAGCCTCCCTATGGCTACACCTTC
CASRGQPPYGYTF
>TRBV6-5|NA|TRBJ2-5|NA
TGTGCCAGCAGTTTACTGGCGGGGGCTTCGGAGACCCAGTACTTC
CASSLLAGASETQYF
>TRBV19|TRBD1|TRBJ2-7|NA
TGTGCCAGTAGATTCCGGGACAGGGGGTACGAGCAGTACTTC
CASRFRDRGYEQYF
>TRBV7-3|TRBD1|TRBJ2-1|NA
TGTGCCAGCAGCCCCGGGACAGGGAGCAACAATGAGCAGTTCTTC
CASSPGTGSNNEQFF
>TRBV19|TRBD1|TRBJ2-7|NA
TGTGCCAGTAGTATCGCCGGACAGGGAAGGGAAGAGCAGTACTTC
CASSIAGQGREEQYF
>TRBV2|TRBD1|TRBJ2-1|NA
TGTGCCAGCAGGCCGGGACAGGCCTTGAATGAGCAGTTCTTC
CASRPGQALNEQFF
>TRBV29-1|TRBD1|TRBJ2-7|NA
TGCAGCGTTGAAGATCTGGTCACAGGGGGCAACGACGAGCAGTACTTC
CSVEDLVTGGNDEQYF
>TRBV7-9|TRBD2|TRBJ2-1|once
TGTGCCGCGGGTACTAGCGGGGGGAGCTCCTACAATGAGCAGTTCTTC
CAAGTSGGSSYNEQFF
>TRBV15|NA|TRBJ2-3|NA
TGTGCCACCAGCAGAGATCGGCGGGGCACAGATACGCAGTATTTT
CATSRDRRGTDTQYF
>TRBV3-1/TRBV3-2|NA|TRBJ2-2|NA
TGTGCCAGCAGCCAAGGGGGGGGGCTCCCCGGGGAGCTGTTTTTT
CASSQGGGLPGELFF
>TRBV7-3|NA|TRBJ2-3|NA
TGTGCCAGCAGCCCAGGACACCCCGGCACAGATACGCAGTATTTT
CASSPGHPGTDTQYF
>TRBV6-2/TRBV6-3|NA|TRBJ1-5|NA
TGTGCCAGCAGCCCGGTAGCCAATCAGCCCCAGCATTTT
CASSPVANQPQHF
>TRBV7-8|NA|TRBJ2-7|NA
TGTGCCAGCAGCTTAGACGGGACCTACGAGCAGTACTTC
CASSLDGTYEQYF
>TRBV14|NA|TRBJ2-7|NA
TGTGCCAGCAGCCGGGACTCCGAGCAGTACTTC
CASSRDSEQYF
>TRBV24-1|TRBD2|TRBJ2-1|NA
TGTGCCACCAGTGATGCGGGGGGGCCGAAGAGTGAGCAGTTCTTC
CATSDAGGPKSEQFF
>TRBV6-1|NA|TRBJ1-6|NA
TGTGCCAGCAGTGAAGCCCCCAAATATTCACCCCTCCACTTT
CASSEAPKYSPLHF
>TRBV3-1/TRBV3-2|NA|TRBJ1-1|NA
TGTGCCAGCACGCCGGCTCGTTCGCGGGCTGAAGCTTTCTTT
CASTPARSRAEAFF
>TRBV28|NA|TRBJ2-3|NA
TGTGCCAGCAGTTTATTCCACACAGATACGCAGTATTTT
CASSLFHTDTQYF
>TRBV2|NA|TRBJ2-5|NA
TGTGCCAGCAGTGGGGACTTTCAGGAGACCCAGTACTTC
CASSGDFQETQYF
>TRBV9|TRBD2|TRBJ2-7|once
TGTGCCAGCAGCGTGGGGCGGGAGCCCCCCTACGAGCAGTACTTC
CASSVGREPPYEQYF
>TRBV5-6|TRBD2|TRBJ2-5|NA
TGTGCCAGCAGCTCCCCGGGACTAGCGGACCGGGCCCAGTACTTC
CASSSPGLADRAQYF
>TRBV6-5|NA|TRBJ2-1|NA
TGTGCCAGCAGTCCCCTCCAGGGTTACAATGAGCAGTTCTTC
CASSPLQGYNEQFF
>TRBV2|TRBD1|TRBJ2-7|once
TGTGCCATCGATATTTCACAGGGGGCGAAGTACGAGCAGTACTTC
CAIDISQGAKYEQYF
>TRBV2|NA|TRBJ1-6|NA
TGTGCCAGCAGTGAAGAGGGGTATTCACCCCTCCACTTT
CASSEEGYSPLHF
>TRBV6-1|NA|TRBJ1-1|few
TGTGCCAGCAGTGAAGCTGGGGCATGGGGAATCGGTGAAGCTTTCTTT
CASSEAGAWGIGEAFF
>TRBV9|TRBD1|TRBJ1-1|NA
TGTGCCAGCACCCGTAGCGGGACAGGGGACACTGAAGCTTTCTTT
CASTRSGTGDTEAFF
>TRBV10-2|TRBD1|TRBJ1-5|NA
TGCGCCAGCAGCCAGGGGGTCGGCAATCAGCCCCAGCATTTT
CASSQGVGNQPQHF
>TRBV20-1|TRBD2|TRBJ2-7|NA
TGCAGTGCTAGTTTTAGCGGGTTTTCCTACGAGCAGTACTTC
CSASFSGFSYEQYF
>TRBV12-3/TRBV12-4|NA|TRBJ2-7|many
TGTGCCAGCAGTCCTCTGAGCTCCTACGAGCAGTACTTC
CASSPLSSYEQYF
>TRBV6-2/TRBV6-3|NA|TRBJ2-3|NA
TGTGCCAGCAGTTACCCGACTATCGGATTACGGTCAGATACGCAGTATTTT
CASSYPTIGLRSDTQYF